This T cell receptor beta chain was documented in a study of blood T cell repertoires in COVID-19. Study at large: Sample material is recorded as cDNA or gDNA derived from T cells, B-cell-depleted T cells, or PBMCs.

Only in-frame clones appear in the TCRdb table, and some are missing; sequencing was by immunoSEQ multiplex PCR. The data hold under 80,000 clones, with about 90% observed a single time. The germline V gene has CDR1 LGHNA and CDR2 YNFKEQ. Trimming took 5 bases from V and 2 from J, leaving 19 bases between them. The CDR3 runs 16 residues. V and J are TRBV4-2 and TRBJ2-7, with a weak D call TRBD2 (5 bases). The source of this sequence is a human donor in a cohort sampled during active COVID-19. Sequencing used peripheral blood. CDR3 DNA: TGTGCCAGCAGCTTAGCCCGGACGGGGATAACCTACGAGCAGTACTTC. Translated: CASSLARTGITYEQYF.